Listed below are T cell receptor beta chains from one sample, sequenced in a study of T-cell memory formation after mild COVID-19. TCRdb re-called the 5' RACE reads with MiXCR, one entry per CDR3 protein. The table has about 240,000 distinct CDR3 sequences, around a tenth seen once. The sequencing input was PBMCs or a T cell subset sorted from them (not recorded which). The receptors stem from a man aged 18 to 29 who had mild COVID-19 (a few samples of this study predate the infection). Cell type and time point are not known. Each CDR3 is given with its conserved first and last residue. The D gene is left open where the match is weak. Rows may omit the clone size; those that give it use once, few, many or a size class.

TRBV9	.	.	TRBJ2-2	CASRDSANTGELFF	TGTGCCAGCAGAGATAGCGCAAACACCGGGGAGCTGTTTTTT
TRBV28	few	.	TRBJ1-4	CASSPSGEGNEKLFF	TGTGCCAGCAGCCCCTCGGGGGAGGGTAATGAAAAACTGTTTTTT
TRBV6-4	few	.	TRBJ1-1	CASRGFSWYNLTEAFF	TGTGCCAGCAGAGGGTTTAGTTGGTACAACCTCACTGAAGCTTTCTTT
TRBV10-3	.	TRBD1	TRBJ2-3	CATEPGTGGEDTQYF	TGTGCCACCGAGCCCGGGACAGGGGGTGAAGATACGCAGTATTTT
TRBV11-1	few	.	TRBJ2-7	CASSFSLSEQYF	TGTGCCAGCAGCTTTAGCCTAAGCGAGCAGTACTTC
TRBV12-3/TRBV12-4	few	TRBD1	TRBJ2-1	CASRLGTGQVQFF	TGTGCCAGCAGGTTAGGGACAGGCCAAGTTCAGTTCTTC
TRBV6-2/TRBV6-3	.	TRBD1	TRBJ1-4	CASKPPGRRQGEKLFF	TGTGCCAGCAAGCCCCCAGGACGTCGACAGGGTGAAAAACTGTTTTTT
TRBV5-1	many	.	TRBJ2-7	CASSREPYEQYF	TGCGCCAGCAGCCGTGAACCCTACGAGCAGTACTTC
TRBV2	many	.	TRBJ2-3	CASLERRTDTQYF	TGTGCCAGCCTTGAAAGACGGACAGATACGCAGTATTTT
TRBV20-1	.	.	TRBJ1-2	CSARAQGVPNYGYTF	TGCAGTGCTAGGGCGCAGGGAGTTCCTAACTATGGCTACACCTTC
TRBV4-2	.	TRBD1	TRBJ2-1	CASSLQGRDEQFF	TGTGCCAGCAGCTTACAGGGGCGCGATGAGCAGTTCTTC
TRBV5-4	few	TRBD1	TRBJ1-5	CASSFNRGGYSNQPQHF	TGTGCCAGCAGCTTCAACAGGGGCGGCTATAGCAATCAGCCCCAGCATTTT
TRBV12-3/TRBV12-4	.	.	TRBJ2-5	CASSSSGPETQYF	TGTGCCAGCAGTTCGTCCGGTCCCGAGACCCAGTACTTC
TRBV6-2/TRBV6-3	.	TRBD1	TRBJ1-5	CASQGQGWQPQHF	TGTGCCAGCCAAGGACAGGGGTGGCAGCCCCAGCATTTT
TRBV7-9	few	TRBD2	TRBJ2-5	CASSRTGLVGETQYF	TGTGCCAGCAGCCGGACGGGACTAGTAGGAGAGACCCAGTACTTC
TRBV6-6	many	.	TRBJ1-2	CASSYTAYGYTF	TGTGCCAGCAGTTACACTGCCTATGGCTACACCTTC
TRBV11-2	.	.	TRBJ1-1	CASSEWLEPEAFF	TGTGCCAGCAGCGAGTGGTTAGAGCCTGAAGCTTTCTTT
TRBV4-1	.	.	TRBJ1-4	CASSQVVGEKLFF	TGCGCCAGCAGCCAAGTGGTTGGGGAAAAACTGTTTTTT
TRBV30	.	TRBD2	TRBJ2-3	CAWSSASGAADTQYF	TGTGCCTGGAGTTCGGCTAGCGGGGCAGCAGATACGCAGTATTTT
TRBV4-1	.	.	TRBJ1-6	CASSQGEGPLHF	TGCGCCAGCAGCCAAGGTGAGGGGCCCCTCCACTTT
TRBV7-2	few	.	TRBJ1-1	CASSLESIAGLAFF	TGTGCCAGCAGCTTAGAATCGATTGCGGGGCTCGCTTTCTTT
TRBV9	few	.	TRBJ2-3	CASSVGGGPDTQYF	TGTGCCAGCAGCGTAGGGGGGGGGCCAGATACGCAGTATTTT
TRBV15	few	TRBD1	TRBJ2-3	CATSRQPRGGVGGTDTQYF	TGTGCCACCAGCAGACAACCCCGAGGGGGCGTCGGGGGCACAGATACGCAGTATTTT
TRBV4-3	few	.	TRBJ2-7	CASSQETWGEQYF	TGCGCCAGCAGCCAAGAGACGTGGGGGGAGCAGTACTTC
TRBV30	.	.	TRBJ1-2	CAWSVDRGYTF	TGTGCCTGGAGTGTCGATCGGGGCTACACCTTC
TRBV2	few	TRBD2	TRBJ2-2	CASSVEIAGPGELFF	TGTGCCAGCAGTGTGGAAATAGCGGGCCCCGGGGAGCTGTTTTTT
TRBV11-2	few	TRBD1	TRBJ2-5	CASSQGDRGRWGYF	TGTGCCAGCAGCCAGGGGGACAGGGGGCGATGGGGGTACTTC
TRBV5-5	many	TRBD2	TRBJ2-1	CASSLGSGGYNEQFF	TGTGCCAGCAGCTTGGGTAGCGGGGGTTACAATGAGCAGTTCTTC
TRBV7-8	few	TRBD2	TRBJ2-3	CASSLNLAGGRSTDTQYF	TGTGCCAGCAGCTTAAACCTAGCGGGGGGGCGTTCAACAGATACGCAGTATTTT
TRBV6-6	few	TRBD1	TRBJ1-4	CASSDRQGAARELFF	TGTGCCAGCAGTGACCGACAGGGGGCAGCCCGGGAACTGTTTTTT
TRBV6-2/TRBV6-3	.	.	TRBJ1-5	CASSYSAGRGPQHF	TGTGCCAGCAGTTACTCGGCCGGGCGGGGGCCCCAGCATTTT
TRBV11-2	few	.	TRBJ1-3	CASSFTGRTGNTIYF	TGTGCCAGCAGCTTTACAGGAAGGACTGGAAACACCATATATTTT
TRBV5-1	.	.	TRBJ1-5	CASSLGLGEGDQPQHF	TGCGCCAGCAGCTTGGGTCTGGGCGAGGGTGATCAGCCCCAGCATTTT
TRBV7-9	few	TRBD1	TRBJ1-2	CASSPLGQGAGYTF	TGTGCCAGCAGCCCCCTTGGACAGGGAGCTGGCTACACCTTC
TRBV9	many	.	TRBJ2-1	CASSPRYEAWGNEQFF	TGTGCCAGCAGCCCCCGATATGAGGCGTGGGGCAATGAGCAGTTCTTC
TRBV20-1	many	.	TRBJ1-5	CSARKSGSPSSNQPQHF	TGCAGTGCTAGGAAGTCGGGCTCCCCCTCGAGCAATCAGCCCCAGCATTTT
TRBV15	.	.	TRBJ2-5	CATSRDRGVETQYF	TGTGCCACCAGCAGAGACAGGGGCGTCGAGACCCAGTACTTC
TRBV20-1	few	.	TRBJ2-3	CSASRADTQYF	TGCAGTGCTAGTCGGGCAGATACGCAGTATTTT
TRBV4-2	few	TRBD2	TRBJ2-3	CASSLGLAGPDSSTDTQYF	TGTGCCAGCAGCCTGGGACTAGCGGGGCCCGATTCTAGCACAGATACGCAGTATTTT
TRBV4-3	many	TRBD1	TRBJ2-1	CASSFGQAYNEQFF	TGCGCCAGCAGCTTCGGACAGGCATACAATGAGCAGTTCTTC
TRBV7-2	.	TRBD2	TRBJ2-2	CASSLAGGPPLMFF	TGTGCCAGCAGCTTGGCGGGGGGCCCCCCTTTGATGTTTTTT
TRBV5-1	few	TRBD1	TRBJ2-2	CASSRDGQGITGELFF	TGCGCCAGCAGCCGGGACGGACAGGGCATCACCGGGGAGCTGTTTTTT
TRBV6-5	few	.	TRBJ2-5	CASQESPRVQETQYF	TGTGCCAGCCAAGAATCCCCCAGGGTTCAAGAGACCCAGTACTTC
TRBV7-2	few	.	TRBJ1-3	CASSLASLSGNTIYF	TGTGCCAGCAGCTTAGCCAGCCTCTCTGGAAACACCATATATTTT